This T cell receptor (beta chain) was documented in a study of T cell responses to AZD1222 COVID-19 vaccine. Notes on the study in general: Vaccination with two AZD1222 doses was followed by a rise in Spike-specific TCR breadth and depth. Seropositivity was recorded at baseline in only 6 or 7 AZD1222 recipients. Spike-wide vaccine-associated CD4 TCRs dominated at 160-218 and 743-854.

The assay was immunoSEQ multiplex PCR, and TCRdb's table has in-frame clones only and misses some. The sample gives about 180,000 clones, roughly nine tenths of which show up once; 1.5% to 2% is in the top ten. This clone showed up just once. Its antigen is still unknown. Trimming took 4 bases from V and 5 from J, leaving 12 bases between them. The CDR3 is 14 residues long. Germline assignment: CDR1 SEHNR and CDR2 FQNEAQ (reference sequence). The rearrangement uses TRBV7-9 and TRBJ1-5, with D possibly matching TRBD1 (5 bases). The sequenced sample was peripheral blood, obtained on day 0 of AZD1222 vaccination. The TCR comes from an adult in good health. The CDR3: CASSSDGTHQPQHF. Written as DNA, the CDR3 is TGTGCCAGCAGCTCGGACGGGACCCATCAGCCCCAGCATTTT.